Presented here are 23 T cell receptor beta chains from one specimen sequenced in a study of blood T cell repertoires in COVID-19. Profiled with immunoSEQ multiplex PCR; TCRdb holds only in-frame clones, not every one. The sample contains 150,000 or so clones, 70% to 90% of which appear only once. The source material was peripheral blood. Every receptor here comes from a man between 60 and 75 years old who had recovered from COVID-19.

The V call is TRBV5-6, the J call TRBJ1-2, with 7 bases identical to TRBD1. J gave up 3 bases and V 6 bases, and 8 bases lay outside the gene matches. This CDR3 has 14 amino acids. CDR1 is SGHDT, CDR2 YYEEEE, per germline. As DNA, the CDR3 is TGTGCCAGCAAGAAGACAGGGTCGGACTATGGCTACACCTTC. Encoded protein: CASKKTGSDYGYTF.

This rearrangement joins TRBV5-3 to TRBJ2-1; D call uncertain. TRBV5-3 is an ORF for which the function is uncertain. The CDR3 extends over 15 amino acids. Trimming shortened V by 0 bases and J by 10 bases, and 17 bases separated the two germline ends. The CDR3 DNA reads TGTGCCAGAAGCTTGGCATGGAACGCCCTACAGGAGCAGTTCTTC. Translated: CARSLAWNALQEQFF.

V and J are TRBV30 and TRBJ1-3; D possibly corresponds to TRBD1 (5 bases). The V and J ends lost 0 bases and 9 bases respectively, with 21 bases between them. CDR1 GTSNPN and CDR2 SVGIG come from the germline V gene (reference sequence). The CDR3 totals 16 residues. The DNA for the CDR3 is TGTGCCTGGAGTGTTGGGGGAACAAGGGCGGGGAGCACCATATATTTT. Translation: CAWSVGGTRAGSTIYF.

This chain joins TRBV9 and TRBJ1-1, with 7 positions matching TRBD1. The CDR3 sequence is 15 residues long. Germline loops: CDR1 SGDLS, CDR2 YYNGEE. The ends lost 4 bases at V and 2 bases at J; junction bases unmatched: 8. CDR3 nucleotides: TGTGCCAGCAGCCCCAGACAGGGTGTAAACACTGAAGCTTTCTTT. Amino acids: CASSPRQGVNTEAFF.

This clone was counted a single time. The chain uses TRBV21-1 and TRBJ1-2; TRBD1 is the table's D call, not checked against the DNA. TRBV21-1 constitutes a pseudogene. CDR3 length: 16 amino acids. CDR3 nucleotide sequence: TGTGCCAGCAGCAAAGCCCCTCAGGACAGTAATTATGGCTACACCTTC. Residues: CASSKAPQDSNYGYTF.

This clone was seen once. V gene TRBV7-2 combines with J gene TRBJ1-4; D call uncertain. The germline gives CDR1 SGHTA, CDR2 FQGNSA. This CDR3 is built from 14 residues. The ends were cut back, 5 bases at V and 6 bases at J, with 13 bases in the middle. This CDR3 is CASSPEGRDEKLFF. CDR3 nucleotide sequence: TGTGCCAGCAGCCCGGAAGGCCGGGATGAAAAACTGTTTTTT.

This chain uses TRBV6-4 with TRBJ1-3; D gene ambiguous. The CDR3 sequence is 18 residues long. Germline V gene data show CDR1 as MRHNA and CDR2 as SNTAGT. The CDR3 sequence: CTRRTSRITPYTGNTIYF. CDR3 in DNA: TGTACCCGCCGAACCAGCAGGATCACGCCTTATACTGGAAACACCATATATTTT.

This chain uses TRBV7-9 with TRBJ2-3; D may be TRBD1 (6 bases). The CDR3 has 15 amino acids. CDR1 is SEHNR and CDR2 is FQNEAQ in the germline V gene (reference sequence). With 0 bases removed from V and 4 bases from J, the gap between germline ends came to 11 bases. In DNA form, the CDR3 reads TGTGCCAGCAGCTTAGCGGGCAGGGGAGCAGATACGCAGTATTTT. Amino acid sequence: CASSLAGRGADTQYF. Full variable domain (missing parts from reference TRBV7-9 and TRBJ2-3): DTGVSQNPRHKITKRGQNVTFRCDPISEHNRLYWYRQTLGQGPEFLTYFQNEAQLEKSRLLSDRFSAERPKGSFSTLEIQRTEQGDSAMYLCASSLAGRGADTQYFGPGTRLTVL.

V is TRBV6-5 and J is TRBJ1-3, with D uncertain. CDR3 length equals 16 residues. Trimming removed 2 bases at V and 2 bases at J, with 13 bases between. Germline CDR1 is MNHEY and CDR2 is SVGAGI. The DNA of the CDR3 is TGTGCCAGCAGTTACCGCGGCCCGGGGACTGGAAACACCATATATTTT. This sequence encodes CASSYRGPGTGNTIYF.

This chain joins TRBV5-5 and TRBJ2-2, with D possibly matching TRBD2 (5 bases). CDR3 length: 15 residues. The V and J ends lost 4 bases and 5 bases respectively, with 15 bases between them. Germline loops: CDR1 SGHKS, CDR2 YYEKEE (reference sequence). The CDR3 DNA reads TGTGCCAGCAGCCCTTTCGAGGGATTGACCGGGGAGCTGTTTTTT. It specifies CASSPFEGLTGELFF.

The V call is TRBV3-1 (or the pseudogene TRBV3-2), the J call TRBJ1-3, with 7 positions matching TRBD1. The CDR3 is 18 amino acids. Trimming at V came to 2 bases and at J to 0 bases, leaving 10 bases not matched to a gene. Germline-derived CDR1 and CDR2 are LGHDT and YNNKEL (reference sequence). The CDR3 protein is CASSQLPKTGSSGNTIYF. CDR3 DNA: TGTGCCAGCAGCCAATTACCAAAGACAGGGAGCTCTGGAAACACCATATATTTT.

This CDR3 reads CASSPIVGQPPSGEQYF. The CDR3 nucleotides are TGTGCCAGCAGCCCCATAGTGGGACAGCCCCCATCGGGGGAGCAGTACTTC. The V and J genes are TRBV7-6 and TRBJ2-7, with TRBD1 matching over 7 bases. Losses at the gene ends were 5 bases for V and 7 bases for J; bases not matched to a gene: 20. CDR3 length: 17 amino acids. Germline V gene data show CDR1 as SGHVS and CDR2 as FNYEAQ. Drawing the rest from reference TRBV7-6 and TRBJ2-7, the complete variable domain is GAGVSQSPRYKVTKRGQDVALRCDPISGHVSLYWYRQALGQGPEFLTYFNYEAQQDKSGLPNDRFSAERPEGSISTLTIQRTEQRDSAMYRCASSPIVGQPPSGEQYFGPGTRLTVT.

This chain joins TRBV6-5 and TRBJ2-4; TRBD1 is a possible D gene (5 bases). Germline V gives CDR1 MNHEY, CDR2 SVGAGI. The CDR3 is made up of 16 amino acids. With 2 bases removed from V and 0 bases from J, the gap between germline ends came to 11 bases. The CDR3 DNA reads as TGTGCCAGCAGTTACGGGGCAGCAATAGCCAAAAACATTCAGTACTTC. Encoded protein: CASSYGAAIAKNIQYF.

CDR3 nucleotide sequence: TGTGCCAGCAGCCAATCCGGGACAGGGGTTGGCTACACCTTC. Translating it yields CASSQSGTGVGYTF. The V call is TRBV14, the J call TRBJ1-2, with 10 bases fitting TRBD1. The CDR3 loop spans 14 amino acids. Germline V gene lookup returns CDR1 SGHDN and CDR2 FVKESK. The V and J ends lost 2 bases and 7 bases, in that order; junction bases with no gene match: 4.

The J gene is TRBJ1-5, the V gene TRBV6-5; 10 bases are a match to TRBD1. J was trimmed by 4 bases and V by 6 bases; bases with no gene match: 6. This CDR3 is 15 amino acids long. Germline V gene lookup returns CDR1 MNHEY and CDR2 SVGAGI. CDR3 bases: TGTGCCAGCAGCCTAGGGACAGGGGAGAATCAGCCCCAGCATTTT. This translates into CASSLGTGENQPQHF.

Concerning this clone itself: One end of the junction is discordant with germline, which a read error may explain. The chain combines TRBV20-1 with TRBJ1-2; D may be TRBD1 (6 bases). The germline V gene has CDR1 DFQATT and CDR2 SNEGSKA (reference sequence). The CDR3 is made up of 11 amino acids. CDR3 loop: CSARDLKGHYF. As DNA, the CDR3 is TGCAGTGCTAGAGATCTTAAGGGACATTACTTC.

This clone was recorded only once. The CDR3 sequence: CASSQDMLAGTAGELFF. Here the CDR3 DNA reads TGCGCCAGCAGCCAAGATATGCTAGCGGGCACTGCCGGGGAGCTGTTTTTT. The V gene is TRBV4-1, the J gene TRBJ2-2; 8 bases are shared with TRBD2. V trimming: 0 bases; J trimming: 6 bases; junction bases outside the gene matches: 9. The length of the CDR3 is 17 residues. Germline CDR1 and CDR2: MGHRA and YSYEKL.

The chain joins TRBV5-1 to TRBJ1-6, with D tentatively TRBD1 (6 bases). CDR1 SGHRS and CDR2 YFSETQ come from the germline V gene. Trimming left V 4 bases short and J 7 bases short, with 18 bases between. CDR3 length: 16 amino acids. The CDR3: CASSRPMAGTNSPLHF. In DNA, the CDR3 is TGCGCCAGCAGCCGTCCCATGGCAGGGACAAATTCACCCCTCCACTTT. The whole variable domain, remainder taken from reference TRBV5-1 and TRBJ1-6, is KAGVTQTPRYLIKTRGQQVTLSCSPISGHRSVSWYQQTPGQGLQFLFEYFSETQRNKGNFPGRFSGRQFSNSRSEMNVSTLELGDSALYLCASSRPMAGTNSPLHFGNGTRLTVT.

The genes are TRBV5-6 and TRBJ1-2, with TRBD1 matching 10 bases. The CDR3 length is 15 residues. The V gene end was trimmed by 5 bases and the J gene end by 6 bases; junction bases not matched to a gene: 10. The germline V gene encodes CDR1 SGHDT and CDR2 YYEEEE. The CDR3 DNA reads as TGTGCCAGCAGGCATTCGACAGGGGGCGTAAATGGCTACACCTTC. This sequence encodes CASRHSTGGVNGYTF. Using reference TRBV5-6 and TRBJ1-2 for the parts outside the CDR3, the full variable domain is DAGVTQSPTHLIKTRGQQVTLRCSPKSGHDTVSWYQQALGQGPQFIFQYYEEEERQRGNFPDRFSGHQFPNYSSELNVNALLLGDSALYLCASRHSTGGVNGYTFGSGTRLTVV.

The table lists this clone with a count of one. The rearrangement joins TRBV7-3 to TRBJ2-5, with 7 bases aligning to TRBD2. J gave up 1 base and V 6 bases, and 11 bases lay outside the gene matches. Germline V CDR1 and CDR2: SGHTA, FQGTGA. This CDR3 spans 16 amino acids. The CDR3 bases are TGTGCCAGCAGTTCCCGAGGCGGGGGAATCCAAGAGACCCAGTACTTC. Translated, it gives CASSSRGGGIQETQYF.

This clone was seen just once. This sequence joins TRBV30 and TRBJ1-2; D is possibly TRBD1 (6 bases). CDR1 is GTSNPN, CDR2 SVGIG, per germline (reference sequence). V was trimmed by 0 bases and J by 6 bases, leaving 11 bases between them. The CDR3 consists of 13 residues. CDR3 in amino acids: CAWSVSGGHGYTF. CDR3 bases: TGTGCCTGGAGTGTGTCGGGGGGCCATGGCTACACCTTC.

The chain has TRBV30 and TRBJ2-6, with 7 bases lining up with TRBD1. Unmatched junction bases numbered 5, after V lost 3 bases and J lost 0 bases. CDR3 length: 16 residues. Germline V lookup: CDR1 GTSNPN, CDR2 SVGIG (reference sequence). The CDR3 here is CAWRGGSYSGANVLTF. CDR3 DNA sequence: TGTGCCTGGAGAGGGGGCAGTTACTCTGGGGCCAACGTCCTGACTTTC.

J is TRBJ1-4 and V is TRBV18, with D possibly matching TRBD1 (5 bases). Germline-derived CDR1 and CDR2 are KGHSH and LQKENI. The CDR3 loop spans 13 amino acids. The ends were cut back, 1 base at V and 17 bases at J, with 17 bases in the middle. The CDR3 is CASSPLPDTGVFF. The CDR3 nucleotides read TGTGCCAGCTCACCACTACCGGACACGGGGGTTTTTTTT.